These 7 T cell receptor beta chains were all obtained from the same sample, sequenced in a study of T cell repertoires in cytomegalovirus infection. Their recognized antigens are unknown. TCRdb re-derived calls from the reads in MiXCR, one entry per CDR3 protein. The table lists 900,000 to 950,000 distinct CDR3 sequences, less than 35% of them singletons. Sequenced here: cultured CD8+ T cells from PBMCs, sampled from culture after CMV antigen stimulation. These receptors all stem from a human donor in good health (CMV status not recorded). Some clones in this sample may be carry-over from other donors' samples.

This sequence joins TRBV4-2 and TRBJ2-3, with TRBD2 matching over 9 bases. The germline V gene has CDR1 LGHNA and CDR2 YNFKEQ. The CDR3 extends over 17 amino acids. Losses at the gene ends were 1 base for V and 2 bases for J; bases not matched to a gene: 7. The CDR3 loop reads CASSQALAGLSTDTQYF. DNA of the CDR3: TGTGCCAGCAGCCAAGCACTAGCGGGCCTATCCACAGATACGCAGTATTTT.

This chain connects TRBV7-6 to TRBJ2-3, with D perhaps TRBD1 or TRBD2 (5 bases each). Between the trimmed V and J ends, which lost 5 bases and 9 bases, there was a span of 12 bases. Germline V lookup: CDR1 SGHVS, CDR2 FNYEAQ. This CDR3 contains 12 residues. CDR3 nucleotides: TGTGCCAGCAGCCCCCGGGGCGTGACGCAGTATTTT. Its translation is CASSPRGVTQYF.

This clonotype was detected only a few times. The gene calls are TRBV11-2 and TRBJ2-7; maybe TRBD1 (6 bases). This CDR3 spans 14 amino acids. Deletions cut 3 bases from V and 4 bases from J, with 13 bases between. Germline V gives CDR1 SGHAT, CDR2 FQNNGV. This CDR3 is CASSFWQGKYEQYV. The DNA for the CDR3 is TGTGCCAGCAGCTTTTGGCAGGGGAAGTACGAGCAGTACGTC.

The rearrangement joins TRBV7-9 to TRBJ2-7; 8 bases line up with TRBD1. This CDR3 spans 14 amino acids. The trim removed 1 base at V and 4 bases at J, leaving 3 bases unmatched. Germline lookup yields CDR1 SEHNR and CDR2 FQNEAQ (reference sequence). The CDR3 loop is CASSLGTGWYEQYV. The CDR3 DNA follows: TGTGCCAGCAGCTTAGGGACAGGGTGGTACGAGCAGTACGTC.

This clonotype was detected only a few times. The J gene is TRBJ2-5, the V gene TRBV7-6; tentatively, D is TRBD1 (7 bases). Trimming took 5 bases from V and 1 from J, leaving 17 bases between them. The germline V gene has CDR1 SGHVS and CDR2 FNYEAQ. The CDR3 loop spans 16 amino acids. Here the CDR3 DNA reads TGTGCCAGCAGCCTCAGGGGGGAGTTCTTCCAAGAGACCCAGTACTTC. Protein product: CASSLRGEFFQETQYF.

The gene calls are TRBV6-5 and TRBJ2-4; D not resolved. V dropped 5 bases and J dropped 1 base, with 12 bases sitting between them. Germline CDR1 and CDR2: MNHEY and SVGAGI. This CDR3 is 15 amino acids long. The CDR3: CASSPRKAAKNIQYF. CDR3 in DNA: TGTGCCAGCAGTCCCCGCAAAGCTGCCAAAAACATTCAGTACTTC.

The table lists this clonotype with a few counts. The CDR3 loop reads CASSQGRVPLHF. The CDR3 region has the DNA TGTGCCAGCAGCCAAGGCAGGGTACCCCTCCACTTT. V is TRBV14 and J is TRBJ1-6; tentative D call: TRBD1 (5 bases). Per the germline V gene, CDR1 is SGHDN and CDR2 is FVKESK. The germline V and J ends were trimmed by 1 base and 12 bases, with 7 bases remaining between them. The CDR3 has 12 residues. The full variable domain, completed using reference TRBV14 and TRBJ1-6, is EAGVTQFPSHSVIEKGQTVTLRCDPISGHDNLYWYRRVMGKEIKFLLHFVKESKQDESGMPNNRFLAERTGGTYSTLKVQPAELEDSGVYFCASSQGRVPLHFGNGTRLTVT.